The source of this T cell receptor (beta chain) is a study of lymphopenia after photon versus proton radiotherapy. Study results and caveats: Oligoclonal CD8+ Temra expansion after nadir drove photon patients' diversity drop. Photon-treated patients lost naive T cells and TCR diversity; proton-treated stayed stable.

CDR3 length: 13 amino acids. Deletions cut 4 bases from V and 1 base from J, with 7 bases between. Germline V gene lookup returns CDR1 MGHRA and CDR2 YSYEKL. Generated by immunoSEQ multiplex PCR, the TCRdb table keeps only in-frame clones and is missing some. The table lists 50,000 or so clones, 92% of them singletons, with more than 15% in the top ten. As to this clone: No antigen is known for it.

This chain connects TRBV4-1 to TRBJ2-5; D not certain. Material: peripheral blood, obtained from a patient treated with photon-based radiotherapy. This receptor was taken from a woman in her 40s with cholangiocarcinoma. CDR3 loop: CASSLLFQETQYF. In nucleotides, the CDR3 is TGCGCCAGCAGCCTACTATTCCAAGAGACCCAGTACTTC.